This T cell receptor beta chain was captured in a study of glioma-infiltrating T cells. Study details: WHO grade II oligodendrogliomas or astrocytomas, plus non-recurrent WHO grade IV glioblastomas, were sampled. Dexamethasone exposure before glioma surgery was limited to six or fewer days. General study points: Non-neoplastic patients had below-expected tissue-blood divergence, while all gliomas exceeded expectation. CDR3 overlap between tissue and blood was very small.

There are a few counts of this clonotype. What it recognizes is unknown. Trimming took 2 bases from V and 2 from J, leaving 7 bases between them. Per germline, CDR1 SEHNR and CDR2 FQNEAQ (reference sequence). The CDR3 covers 15 residues. The iRepertoire nested amplicon-rescue multiplex PCR amplified TCR alpha and beta CDR3s from RNA. Each CDR3 protein is one row after TCRdb ran MiXCR on the multiplex PCR reads. The sample consists of 300,000 to 450,000 distinct CDR3 sequences, roughly two fifths of them appearing once. The sequence was collected from a human donor with low-grade glioma or glioblastoma, undergoing nonglioma brain surgery, or in good health (not recorded which). This rearrangement joins TRBV7-9 to TRBJ2-6; D is uncertain. The sequencing sample was made of glioma tissue, nonneoplastic brain tissue, or PBMCs (not recorded which). CDR3 sequence reads: CASSLISTGANVLTF. The CDR3 DNA reads TGTGCCAGCAGCTTAATCTCGACTGGGGCCAACGTCCTGACTTTC.